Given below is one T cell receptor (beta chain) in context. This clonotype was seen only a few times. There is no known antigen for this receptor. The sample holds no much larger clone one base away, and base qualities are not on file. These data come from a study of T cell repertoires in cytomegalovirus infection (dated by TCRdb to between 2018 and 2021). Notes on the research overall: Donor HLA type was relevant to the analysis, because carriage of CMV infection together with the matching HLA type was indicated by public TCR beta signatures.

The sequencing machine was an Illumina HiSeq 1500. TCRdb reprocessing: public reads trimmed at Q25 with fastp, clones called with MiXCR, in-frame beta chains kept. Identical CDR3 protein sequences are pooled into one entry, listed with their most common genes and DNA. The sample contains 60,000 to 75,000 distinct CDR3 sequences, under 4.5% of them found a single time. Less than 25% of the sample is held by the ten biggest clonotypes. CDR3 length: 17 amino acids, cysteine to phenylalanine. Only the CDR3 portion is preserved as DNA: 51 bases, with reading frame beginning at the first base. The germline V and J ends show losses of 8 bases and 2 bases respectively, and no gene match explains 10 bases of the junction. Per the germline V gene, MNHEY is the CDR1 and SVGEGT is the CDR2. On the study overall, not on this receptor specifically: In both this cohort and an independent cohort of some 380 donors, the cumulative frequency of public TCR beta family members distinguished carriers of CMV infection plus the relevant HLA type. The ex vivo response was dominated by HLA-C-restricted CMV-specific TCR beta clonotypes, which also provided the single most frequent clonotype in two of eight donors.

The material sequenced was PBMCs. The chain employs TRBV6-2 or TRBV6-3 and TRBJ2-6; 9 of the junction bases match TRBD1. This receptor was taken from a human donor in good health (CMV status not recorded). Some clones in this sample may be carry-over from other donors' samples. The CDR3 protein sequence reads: CASASGTGIPGANVLTF. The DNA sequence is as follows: TGTGCCAGCGCATCCGGGACAGGGATCCCTGGGGCCAACGTCCTGACTTTC.